A single sample is the source of the 9 T cell receptor beta chains below, sequenced in a study of T cells in Graves' hyperthyroidism and ophthalmopathy. RNA transcripts gave rise to amplified TCR beta CDR3 regions. The HTBI primer set drove a first-round RT-PCR of the TCR CDR3. TCRdb re-derived calls from the multiplex PCR reads in MiXCR, one entry per CDR3 protein. Of fewer than 450,000 distinct CDR3 sequences in the sample, about 17% were seen once. The sequencing sample was made of blood. The source is a woman in her twenties or thirties with Graves' hyperthyroidism that later progressed to Graves' ophthalmopathy.

This clonotype was counted at least ten times. This chain connects TRBV2 to TRBJ1-1; possibly TRBD1 for D (6 bases). V was clipped by 3 bases and J by 4 bases, with 9 bases between them. The CDR3 has 13 residues. CDR1 SNHLY and CDR2 FYNNEI come from the germline V gene. The CDR3 sequence is CASSDGGPTEAFF. CDR3 nucleotides: TGTGCCAGCAGTGATGGGGGGCCCACTGAAGCTTTCTTT.

As regards this clonotype: The DNA is omitted, as the CDR3 cannot be located on it reliably, and the CDR3 follows TCRdb's listing. The chain joins TRBV11-3 to TRBJ2-7; TRBD1 is the table's D call, not checked against the DNA. Germline V gives CDR1 SGHNT, CDR2 YENEEA. The CDR3 sequence runs 20 residues, both termini included. The CDR3 sequence is CASSFYICSARYRGIYEQYF.

The chain uses TRBV20-1 and TRBJ2-1; 8 nucleotides align to TRBD2. Germline trimming cut 2 bases from V and 5 bases from J; bases unmatched to any gene: 11. CDR3 size: 16 residues. Germline V CDR1 and CDR2: DFQATT, SNEGSKA (reference sequence). In nucleotides, the CDR3 is TGCAGTGCTAGATTTCAAGGGATAGCGGGGAACAATGAGCAGTTCTTC. Residues: CSARFQGIAGNNEQFF.

The rearrangement links TRBV2 to TRBJ2-6, with a weak D call TRBD1 (5 bases). CDR1 is SNHLY, CDR2 FYNNEI, per germline. The ends were cut back, 4 bases at V and 13 bases at J, with 11 bases in the middle. The CDR3 covers 12 residues. This CDR3 is CASSGGRIVLTF. The CDR3 coding sequence is TGTGCCAGCAGTGGGGGCAGGATAGTCCTGACTTTC.

This clonotype was recorded at least ten times. J is TRBJ2-1 and V is TRBV7-9; D possibly corresponds to TRBD2 (5 bases). The germline CDR1 and CDR2 sequences are SEHNR and FQNEAQ (reference sequence). The V and J ends lost 5 bases and 7 bases respectively, with 12 bases between them. The CDR3 spans 13 residues. The CDR3 sequence is CASSPETGNEQFF. In nucleotides, the CDR3 is TGTGCCAGCAGCCCAGAGACGGGAAATGAGCAGTTCTTC.

This clonotype has at least ten counts. This chain joins TRBV20-1 and TRBJ1-4, with D possibly being TRBD1 (5 bases). Between the trimmed V and J ends, which lost 5 bases and 5 bases, there was a span of 18 bases. The CDR3 extends over 15 amino acids. The germline gives CDR1 DFQATT, CDR2 SNEGSKA (reference sequence). In DNA, the CDR3 is TGCAGTGCTGGACCGTTGGGGGAACTAAATGAAAAACTGTTTTTT. This translates into CSAGPLGELNEKLFF.

This chain connects TRBV13 to TRBJ2-1; D unclear. This CDR3 is 15 amino acids long. Trimming stripped 6 bases from V and 7 bases from J, with 19 bases between. Germline V gene data show CDR1 as PRHDT and CDR2 as FYEKMQ (reference sequence). Written as DNA, the CDR3 is TGTGCCAGCAGTGATGGGCGGCGGACGGGTAATGAGCAGTTCTTC. Its translation: CASSDGRRTGNEQFF.

This clonotype was counted ten times or more. V is TRBV28 and J is TRBJ1-2, with D unresolved. CDR1 MDHEN and CDR2 SYDVKM come from the germline V gene. Between the trimmed V and J ends, which lost 6 bases and 2 bases, there was a span of 7 bases. The CDR3 covers 12 residues. CDR3 sequence: CASSSRNYGYTF. For the CDR3, the DNA is TGTGCCAGCAGCAGTAGAAACTATGGCTACACCTTC.

This clonotype was seen only a few times. The chain is built from TRBV11-2 and TRBJ2-4; 8 nucleotides match TRBD1. Germline CDR1 reads SGHAT; CDR2 reads FQNNGV. This CDR3 comprises 15 residues. The V segment lost 6 bases and the J segment 6 bases; nucleotides outside the gene matches: 10. The CDR3 region is CASSAPGGAGNIQYF. Here the CDR3 DNA reads TGTGCCAGCAGTGCCCCAGGGGGCGCGGGAAACATTCAGTACTTC.